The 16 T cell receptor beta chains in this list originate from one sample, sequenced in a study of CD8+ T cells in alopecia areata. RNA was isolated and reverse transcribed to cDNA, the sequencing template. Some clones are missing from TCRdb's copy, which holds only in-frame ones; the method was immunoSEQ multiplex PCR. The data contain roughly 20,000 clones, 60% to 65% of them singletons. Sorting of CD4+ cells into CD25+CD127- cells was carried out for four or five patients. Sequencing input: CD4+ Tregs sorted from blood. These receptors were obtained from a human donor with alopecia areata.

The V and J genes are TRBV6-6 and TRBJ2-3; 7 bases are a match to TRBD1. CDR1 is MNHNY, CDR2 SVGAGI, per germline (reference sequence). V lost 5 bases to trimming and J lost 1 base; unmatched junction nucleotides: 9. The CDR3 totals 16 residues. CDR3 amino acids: CASSPGQRWRTDTQYF. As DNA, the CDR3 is TGTGCCAGCAGTCCGGGACAGCGCTGGCGCACAGATACGCAGTATTTT.

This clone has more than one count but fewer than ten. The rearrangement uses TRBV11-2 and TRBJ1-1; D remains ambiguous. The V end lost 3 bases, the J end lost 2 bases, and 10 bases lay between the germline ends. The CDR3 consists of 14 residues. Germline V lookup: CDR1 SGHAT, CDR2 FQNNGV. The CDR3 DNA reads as TGTGCCAGCAGCTTCCTGGGGATAAACACTGAAGCTTTCTTT. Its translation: CASSFLGINTEAFF.

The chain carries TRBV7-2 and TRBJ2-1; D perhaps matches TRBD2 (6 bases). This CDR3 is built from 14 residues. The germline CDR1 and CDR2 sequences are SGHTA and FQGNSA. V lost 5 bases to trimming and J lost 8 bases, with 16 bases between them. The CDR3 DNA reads TGTGCCAGCAGCCCCTCGTGGGGGAGGTATGAGCAGTTCTTC. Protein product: CASSPSWGRYEQFF. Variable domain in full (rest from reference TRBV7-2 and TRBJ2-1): GAGVSQSPSNKVTEKGKDVELRCDPISGHTALYWYRQSLGQGLEFLIYFQGNSAPDKSGLPSDRFSAERTGGSVSTLTIQRTQQEDSAVYLCASSPSWGRYEQFFGPGTRLTVL.

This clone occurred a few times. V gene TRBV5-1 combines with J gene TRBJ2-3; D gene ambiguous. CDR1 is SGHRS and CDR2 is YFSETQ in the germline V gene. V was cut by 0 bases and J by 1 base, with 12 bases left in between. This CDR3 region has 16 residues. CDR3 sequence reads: CASSLVSTSGTDTQYF. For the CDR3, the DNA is TGCGCCAGCAGCTTGGTTTCTACTTCCGGCACAGATACGCAGTATTTT.

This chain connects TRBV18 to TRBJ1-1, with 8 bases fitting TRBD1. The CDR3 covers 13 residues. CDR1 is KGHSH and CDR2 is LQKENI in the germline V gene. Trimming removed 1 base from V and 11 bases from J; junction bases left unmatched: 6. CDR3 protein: CASSPQDRVGAFF. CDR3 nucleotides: TGTGCCAGCTCACCACAGGACAGGGTCGGGGCTTTCTTT. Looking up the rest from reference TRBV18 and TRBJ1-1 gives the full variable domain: NAGVMQNPRHLVRRRGQEARLRCSPMKGHSHVYWYRQLPEEGLKFMVYLQKENIIDESGMPKERFSAEFPKEGPSILRIQQVVRGDSAAYFCASSPQDRVGAFFGQGTRLTVV.

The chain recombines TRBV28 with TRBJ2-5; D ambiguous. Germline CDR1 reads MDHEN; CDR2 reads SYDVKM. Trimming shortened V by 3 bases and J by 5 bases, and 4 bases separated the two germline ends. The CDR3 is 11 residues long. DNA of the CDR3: TGTGCCAGCAGTTTGCGGGAGACCCAGTACTTC. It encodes CASSLRETQYF.

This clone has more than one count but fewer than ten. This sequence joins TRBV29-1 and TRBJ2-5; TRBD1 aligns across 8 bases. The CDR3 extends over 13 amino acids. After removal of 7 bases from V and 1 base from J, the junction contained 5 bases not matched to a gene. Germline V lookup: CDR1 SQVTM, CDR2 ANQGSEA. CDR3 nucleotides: TGCAGCGCCGCCGGGACAGGCCAAGAGACCCAGTACTTC. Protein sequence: CSAAGTGQETQYF.

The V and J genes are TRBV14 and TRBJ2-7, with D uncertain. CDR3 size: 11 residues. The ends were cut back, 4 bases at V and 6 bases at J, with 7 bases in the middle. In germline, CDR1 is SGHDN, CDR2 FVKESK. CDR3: CASSPPSEQYF. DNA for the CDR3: TGTGCCAGCAGCCCCCCCTCCGAGCAGTACTTC.

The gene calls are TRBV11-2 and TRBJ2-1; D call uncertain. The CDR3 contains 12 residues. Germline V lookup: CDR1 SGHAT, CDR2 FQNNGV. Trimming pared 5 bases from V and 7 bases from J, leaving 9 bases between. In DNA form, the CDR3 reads TGTGCCAGCAGCCGAGGCGTGAATGAGCAGTTCTTC. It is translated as CASSRGVNEQFF.

CDR3 in amino acids: CASTLNRFGSQPQHF. The CDR3 DNA sequence: TGTGCCAGCACCCTGAACAGGTTCGGTAGTCAGCCCCAGCATTTT. J is TRBJ1-5 and V is TRBV16; possibly TRBD1 for D (5 bases). V lost 7 bases and J 6 bases, leaving 19 bases between the germline ends. The CDR3 runs 15 residues. Germline-derived CDR1 and CDR2 are KGHSY and FQNENV.

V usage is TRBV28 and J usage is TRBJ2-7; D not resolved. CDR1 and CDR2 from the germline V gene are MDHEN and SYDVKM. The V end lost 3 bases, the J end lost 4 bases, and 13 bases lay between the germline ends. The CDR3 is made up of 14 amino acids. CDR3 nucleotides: TGTGCCAGCAGTTTTTACGGCAGGATATACGAGCAGTACTTC. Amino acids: CASSFYGRIYEQYF.

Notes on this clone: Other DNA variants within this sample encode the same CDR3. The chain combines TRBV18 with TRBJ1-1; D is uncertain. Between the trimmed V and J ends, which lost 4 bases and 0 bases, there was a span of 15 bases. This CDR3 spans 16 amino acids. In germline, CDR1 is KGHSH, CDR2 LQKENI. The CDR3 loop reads CASSLAPGTVNTEAFF. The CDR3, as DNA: TGTGCCAGCTCACTGGCCCCGGGAACCGTGAACACTGAAGCTTTCTTT.

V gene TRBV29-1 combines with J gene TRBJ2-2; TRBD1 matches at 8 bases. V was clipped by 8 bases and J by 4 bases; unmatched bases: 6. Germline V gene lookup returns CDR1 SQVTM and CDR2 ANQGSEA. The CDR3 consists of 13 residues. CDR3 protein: CSLRTGSTGELFF. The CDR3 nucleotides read TGCAGCTTAAGGACAGGGAGCACCGGGGAGCTGTTTTTT.

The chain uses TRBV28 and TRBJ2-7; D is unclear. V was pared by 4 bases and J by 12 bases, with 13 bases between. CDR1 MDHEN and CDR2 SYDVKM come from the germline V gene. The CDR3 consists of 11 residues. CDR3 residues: CASSSPWGWYF. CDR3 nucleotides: TGTGCCAGCAGTTCCCCGTGGGGTTGGTACTTC.

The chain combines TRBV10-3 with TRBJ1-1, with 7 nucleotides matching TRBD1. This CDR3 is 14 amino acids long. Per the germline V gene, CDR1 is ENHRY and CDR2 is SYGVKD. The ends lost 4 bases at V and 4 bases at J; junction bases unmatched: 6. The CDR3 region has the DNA TGTGCCATCAGTGTCGACAGGGAGGGCACTGAAGCTTTCTTT. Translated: CAISVDREGTEAFF.

The CDR3: CASSEFSGEVDTQYF. CDR3 nucleotide sequence: TGTGCCAGCAGTGAATTTAGCGGGGAGGTAGATACGCAGTATTTT. The rearrangement uses TRBV2 and TRBJ2-3; 8 nucleotides agree with TRBD2. The CDR3 has 15 amino acids. Germline CDR1 and CDR2: SNHLY and FYNNEI. V was clipped by 2 bases and J by 5 bases; unmatched bases: 6.